One and the same sample provided the 7 T cell receptor beta chains below, sequenced in a study of response to subunit inactivated influenza vaccine (dated by TCRdb to 2016 to 2019). Library construction relied on RT-PCR. Sequencing took place on an Illumina HiSeq 2500. TCRdb took the public reads, trimmed them with fastp at Q25, ran MiXCR for clone calling and kept in-frame beta chains. Rows merge per CDR3 protein into single entries with the most common DNA and genes. The sample records roughly 500,000 distinct CDR3 sequences, less than 25% of which are singletons. Under 3.5% of the sample is taken by the ten largest. This sample also appeared in a second study, on T cells expressing NK-cell markers. Per that second paper: 5'RACE template switching, by which a universal primer site and unique molecular identifiers were added, was used to make TCR beta cDNA libraries.

The sequencing here drew on CD4+ T cells sorted from PBMCs, taken 11 to 12 days after vaccination. These receptors were obtained from a man aged 50-59 years who received an inactivated influenza vaccine. Donor details come from another sample of the same person, matched by shared clones.

This clonotype was seen more than once but under ten times. The chain uses TRBV20-1 and TRBJ2-5; 14 nucleotides match TRBD2. Germline V gives CDR1 DFQATT, CDR2 SNEGSKA (reference sequence). The CDR3 loop spans 16 amino acids. The trim removed 5 bases at V and 1 base at J, leaving 6 bases unmatched. The CDR3 DNA follows: TGCAGTGCTGCGGGACTAGCGGGGGACCTCCAAGAGACCCAGTACTTC. This translates into CSAAGLAGDLQETQYF.

The rearrangement uses TRBV30 and TRBJ1-6, with D possibly matching TRBD1 (5 bases). This CDR3 has 15 residues. Per the germline V gene, CDR1 is GTSNPN and CDR2 is SVGIG (reference sequence). Trimming stripped 1 base from V and 3 bases from J, with 10 bases between. In DNA, the CDR3 is TGTGCCTGGAGTGCAAAACAGGTCTATAATTCACCCCTCCACTTT. This encodes CAWSAKQVYNSPLHF. Using reference TRBV30 and TRBJ1-6 for the parts outside the CDR3, the full variable domain is SQTIHQWPATLVQPVGSPLSLECTVEGTSNPNLYWYRQAAGRGLQLLFYSVGIGQISSEVPQNLSASRPQDRQFILSSKKLLLSDSGFYLCAWSAKQVYNSPLHFGNGTRLTVT.

V usage is TRBV18 and J usage is TRBJ1-1, with D possibly being TRBD1 (6 bases). CDR1 and CDR2 from the germline V gene are KGHSH and LQKENI. The CDR3 length is 15 residues. Between the trimmed V and J ends, which lost 6 bases and 4 bases, there was a span of 18 bases. The DNA of the CDR3 is TGTGCCAGCTCTAATCGTACAGGGTGGGTCACTGAAGCTTTCTTT. It codes for CASSNRTGWVTEAFF.

The rearrangement uses TRBV12-3 or TRBV12-4 and TRBJ2-7, with D hard to call. Between the trimmed V and J ends, which lost 5 bases and 3 bases, there was a span of 8 bases. The CDR3 extends over 12 amino acids. As DNA, the CDR3 is TGTGCCAGCAGTGGGGATTACTACGAGCAGTACTTC. Protein: CASSGDYYEQYF.

This clonotype has only one observation. The V and J genes are TRBV2 and TRBJ2-3; perhaps D is TRBD1 or TRBD2 (6 bases each). Germline loops: CDR1 SNHLY, CDR2 FYNNEI. The CDR3 contains 19 residues. The CDR3 DNA sequence: TGTACCTGCTGTTTAAATACAGGGCTGGTCGGGAGTCAGGCAGATACGCAGTATTTT. Its protein product is CTCCLNTGLVGSQADTQYF.

This clonotype was observed a handful of times. The genes are TRBV18 and TRBJ1-4, with D possibly TRBD1 on 5 matching bases. Trimming cost V 1 base and J 5 bases, with 11 bases left between them. The CDR3 totals 15 residues. Per germline, CDR1 KGHSH and CDR2 LQKENI. The CDR3 nucleotides read TGTGCCAGCTCACCACGTGCAGGGCAGAATGAAAAACTGTTTTTT. Its translation: CASSPRAGQNEKLFF.

In its sample, this clonotype was seen once. This sequence joins TRBV21-1 and TRBJ1-2; TRBD1 is the table's D call, not checked against the DNA. TRBV21-1 is flagged as a pseudogene. The CDR3 is 16 residues long. CDR3 in amino acids: CASSTHSGQSNYGYTF. The CDR3 bases are TGTGCCAGCAGCACCCACTCGGGACAGAGTAACTATGGCTACACCTTC.